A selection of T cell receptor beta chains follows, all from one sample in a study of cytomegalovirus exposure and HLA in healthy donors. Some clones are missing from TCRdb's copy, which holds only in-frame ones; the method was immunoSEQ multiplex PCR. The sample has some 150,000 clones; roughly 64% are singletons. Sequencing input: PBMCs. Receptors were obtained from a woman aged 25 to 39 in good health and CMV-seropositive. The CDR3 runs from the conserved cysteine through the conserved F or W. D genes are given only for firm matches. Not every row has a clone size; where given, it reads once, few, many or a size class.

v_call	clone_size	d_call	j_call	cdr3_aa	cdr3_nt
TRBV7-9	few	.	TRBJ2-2	CASSTGPGELFF	TGTGCCAGCAGCACAGGGCCCGGGGAGCTGTTTTTT
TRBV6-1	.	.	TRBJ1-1	CATLSRRPEPFF	TGTGCCACCCTATCCCGGAGGCCGGAACCTTTCTTT
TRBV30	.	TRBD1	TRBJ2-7	CASLDRFVDEQYF	TGTGCCTCCCTGGACAGGTTCGTTGACGAGCAGTACTTC
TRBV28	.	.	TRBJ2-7	CASSYSSPFPYEQYF	TGTGCCAGCAGCTATTCCTCGCCTTTTCCCTACGAGCAGTACTTC
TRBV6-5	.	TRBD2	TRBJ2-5	CASGAGGQETQYF	TGTGCCAGCGGGGCGGGGGGGCAAGAGACCCAGTACTTC
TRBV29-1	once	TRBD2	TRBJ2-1	CSYLAGAHNEQFF	TGCAGCTACTTAGCGGGAGCCCACAATGAGCAGTTCTTC
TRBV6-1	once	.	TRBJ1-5	CASSELQPQHF	TGTGCCAGCAGTGAACTGCAGCCCCAGCATTTT
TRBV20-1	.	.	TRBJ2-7	CSAVRGYEQYF	TGCAGTGCTGTTAGAGGTTACGAGCAGTACTTC
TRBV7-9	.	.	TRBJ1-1	CASREGSEAFF	TGTGCCAGCAGGGAGGGGTCTGAAGCTTTCTTT
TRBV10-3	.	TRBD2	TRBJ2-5	CAIRGTMLQETQYF	TGTGCCATCAGGGGGACTATGCTACAAGAGACCCAGTACTTC
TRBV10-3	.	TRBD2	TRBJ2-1	CASSVARGGRGEQFF	TGTGCCAGCAGTGTAGCGCGGGGGGGCCGTGGTGAGCAGTTCTTC
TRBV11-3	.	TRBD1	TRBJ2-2	CASSFTGGRELFF	TGTGCCAGCAGCTTTACAGGGGGCAGGGAGCTGTTTTTT
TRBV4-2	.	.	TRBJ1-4	CAVTSRGIEKLFF	TGTGCCGTCACCTCGCGCGGGATCGAAAAACTGTTTTTT
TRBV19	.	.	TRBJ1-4	CASSIPGWDEKLFF	TGTGCCAGTAGTATTCCGGGGTGGGATGAAAAACTGTTTTTT
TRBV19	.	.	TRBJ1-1	CASSLTGRGTEAFF	TGTGCCAGTAGTCTCACAGGGCGTGGAACTGAAGCTTTCTTT
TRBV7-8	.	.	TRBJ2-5	CASSLQGETQYF	TGTGCCAGCAGCTTACAGGGGGAGACCCAGTACTTC
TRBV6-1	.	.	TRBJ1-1	CASSHSGGDTEAFF	TGTGCCAGCAGTCACTCTGGAGGGGACACTGAAGCTTTCTTT
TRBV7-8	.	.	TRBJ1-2	CASSFLEGPTPLYGYTF	TGTGCCAGCAGCTTTTTGGAGGGTCCCACTCCTCTTTATGGCTACACCTTC
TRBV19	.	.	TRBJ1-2	CASSRTANYGYTF	TGTGCCAGTAGTCGGACAGCCAACTATGGCTACACCTTC
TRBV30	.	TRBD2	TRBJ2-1	CAWTLAGGNEQFF	TGTGCCTGGACACTAGCGGGGGGTAATGAGCAGTTCTTC
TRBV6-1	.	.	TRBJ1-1	CASTQLDWGTEAFF	TGTGCCAGCACCCAACTAGACTGGGGCACTGAAGCTTTCTTT
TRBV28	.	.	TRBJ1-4	CASSELPATNEKLFF	TGTGCCAGCAGTGAATTACCAGCAACTAATGAAAAACTGTTTTTT
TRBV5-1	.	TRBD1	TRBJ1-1	CASSTRTGAGTEAFF	TGCGCCAGCAGCACTCGGACAGGGGCCGGGACTGAAGCTTTCTTT
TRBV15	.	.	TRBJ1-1	CATSRWKVGLNTEAFF	TGTGCCACCAGCAGATGGAAGGTCGGGTTGAACACTGAAGCTTTCTTT